This passage covers 23 T cell receptor beta chains from one sample sequenced in a study of shared clonotypes between healthy human individuals. Method: immunoSEQ multiplex PCR; TCRdb's copy keeps in-frame clones and lacks some. The repertoire holds about 490,000 clones, about 85% seen once, with about an eighth in the top ten. The sequenced sample consisted of PBMCs. The receptors originated from a woman between 40 and 55 years old in good health. Some clones in this sample may be carry-over from other donors' samples.

The V and J genes are TRBV28 and TRBJ2-1; 7 bases agree with TRBD1. Looked up from germline, CDR1 is MDHEN and CDR2 is SYDVKM. There are 16 residues in the CDR3. The J segment lost 2 bases and the V segment lost 3 bases, leaving 7 bases of the junction unmatched. CDR3 loop: CASSFMIQGPYNEQFF. Here the CDR3 DNA reads TGTGCCAGCAGTTTTATGATACAGGGGCCCTACAATGAGCAGTTCTTC. Using reference TRBV28 and TRBJ2-1 for the parts outside the CDR3, the full variable domain is DVKVTQSSRYLVKRTGEKVFLECVQDMDHENMFWYRQDPGLGLRLIYFSYDVKMKEKGDIPEGYSVSREKKERFSLILESASTNQTSMYLCASSFMIQGPYNEQFFGPGTRLTVL.

This sequence joins TRBV4-1 and TRBJ2-2; 15 bases match TRBD2. V dropped 4 bases and J dropped 3; count of bases not matched to a gene: 9. The CDR3 runs 19 residues. The germline V gene has CDR1 MGHRA and CDR2 YSYEKL. The chain's CDR3 is CASSLQGLAGGLDTGELFF. CDR3 nucleotide sequence: TGCGCCAGCAGCCTCCAGGGACTAGCGGGAGGCCTCGACACCGGGGAGCTGTTTTTT.

The rearrangement uses TRBV21-1 and TRBJ2-7; TRBD2 is the table's D call and was not checked against the DNA. TRBV21-1 is reported as a pseudogene. CDR3 length equals 17 residues. The CDR3 loop is CASSKGPLSGRADEQYF. The CDR3 DNA sequence: TGTGCCAGCAGCAAAGGCCCACTAAGCGGGAGGGCCGACGAGCAGTACTTC.

The rearrangement uses TRBV28 and TRBJ1-2; D call uncertain. This CDR3 has 14 residues. V was pared by 5 bases and J by 4 bases, with 14 bases between. The germline gives CDR1 MDHEN, CDR2 SYDVKM. DNA of the CDR3: TGTGCCAGCAGTCTTAGGTGGAGTAGCTATGGCTACACCTTC. Encoded protein: CASSLRWSSYGYTF.

CDR3 in amino acids: CASYQTGLETQYF. The DNA for the CDR3 is TGTGCCAGCTACCAGACAGGGTTGGAGACCCAGTACTTC. The rearrangement joins TRBV2 to TRBJ2-5; 7 positions agree with TRBD1. Germline CDR1 is SNHLY and CDR2 is FYNNEI. The ends lost 8 bases at V and 5 bases at J; junction bases unmatched: 8. This CDR3 has 13 residues.

Comment on this clone: A far larger clone is off by one base, so a read error is likely. The same CDR3 also results from other DNA sequences found in this sample. J is TRBJ1-5 and V is TRBV28; 11 nucleotides match TRBD1. CDR1 is MDHEN, CDR2 SYDVKM, per germline. The junction had 8 bases not matched to a gene; V was cut back by 7 bases and J by 9 bases. CDR3 size: 14 residues. CDR3 bases: TGTGCCAGCACCGCTGGGACAGGGGGATTGCCCCAGCATTTT. Translating it yields CASTAGTGGLPQHF.

This clone was counted a few times. This chain uses TRBV6-4 with TRBJ2-3, with TRBD2 matching over 9 bases. J was trimmed by 5 bases and V by 0 bases; bases with no gene match: 3. Germline CDR1 MRHNA, CDR2 SNTAGT. This CDR3 spans 15 amino acids. The CDR3 coding sequence is TGTGCCAGCAGTGACTCCTTAGCGGGAGTAGATACGCAGTATTTT. This encodes CASSDSLAGVDTQYF.

The chain has TRBV11-3 and TRBJ2-1; D uncertain. Trimming took off 5 bases at V and 10 bases at J, with 24 bases between the two ends. This CDR3 spans 16 amino acids. Germline V CDR1 and CDR2: SGHNT, YENEEA. Here the CDR3 reads CASSLGNGLTMSEQFF. CDR3 nucleotides: TGTGCCAGCAGCCTAGGGAACGGCCTCACAATGTCGGAGCAGTTCTTC.

The chain has TRBV7-2 and TRBJ2-1; 8 nucleotides align to TRBD2. Trimming took 3 bases from V and 4 from J; bases not matched to a gene: 5. Germline lookup yields CDR1 SGHTA and CDR2 FQGNSA. This CDR3 contains 15 residues. The CDR3 coding sequence is TGTGCCAGCAGCTTGGGGACTAGTCGGTACAATGAGCAGTTCTTC. Encoded protein: CASSLGTSRYNEQFF.

The rearrangement joins TRBV6-5 to TRBJ2-5; TRBD1 matches at 7 bases. Trimming removed 10 bases from V and 0 bases from J; junction bases left unmatched: 2. CDR3 size: 12 residues. Germline lookup yields CDR1 MNHEY and CDR2 SVGAGI. CDR3 sequence: CATTGNQETQYF. The CDR3 region has the DNA TGTGCCACGACAGGGAACCAAGAGACCCAGTACTTC.

V is TRBV18 and J is TRBJ2-7; D is perhaps TRBD1 (6 bases). The CDR3 loop spans 15 amino acids. V dropped 2 bases and J dropped 4 bases, with 15 bases sitting between them. Germline CDR1 reads KGHSH; CDR2 reads LQKENI. The CDR3 loop is CASSPTTGGGYEQYF. CDR3 sequence (DNA): TGTGCCAGCTCACCAACGACAGGAGGCGGGTACGAGCAGTACTTC.

V and J are TRBV5-4 and TRBJ2-7; no reliable D call. V lost 0 bases to trimming and J lost 1 base, with 5 bases between them. This CDR3 has 13 residues. Germline lookup yields CDR1 SGHNT and CDR2 YYREEE (reference sequence). The CDR3 spells CASSLVASYEQYF. For the CDR3, the DNA is TGTGCCAGCAGCTTGGTGGCTTCCTACGAGCAGTACTTC.

J is TRBJ1-4 and V is TRBV5-4; D is possibly TRBD1 (6 bases). The CDR3 is 14 residues long. The ends were cut back, 2 bases at V and 6 bases at J, with 11 bases in the middle. From germline, CDR1 is SGHNT and CDR2 YYREEE (reference sequence). The CDR3: CASSLRGNDEKLFF. The CDR3 nucleotides read TGTGCCAGCAGCTTAAGGGGGAATGATGAAAAACTGTTTTTT.

The sample holds one count of this clone. The chain uses TRBV7-9 and TRBJ2-2; 7 positions match TRBD2. Germline values: CDR1 SEHNR, CDR2 FQNEAQ (reference sequence). This CDR3 region has 13 residues. The V and J ends lost 8 bases and 2 bases, in that order; junction bases with no gene match: 2. In DNA form, the CDR3 reads TGTGCCAGCGGGAGGGCAAACACCGGGGAGCTGTTTTTT. Protein: CASGRANTGELFF.

Of note for this clone: A read error is possible here, since a much larger clone lies one base away. Other DNA sequences of this sample code for an identical CDR3. The rearrangement links TRBV28 to TRBJ2-5, with D possibly matching TRBD2 (5 bases). The V gene's germline CDR1 is MDHEN and CDR2 SYDVKM. The V gene lost 1 base and the J gene lost 8 bases, with 11 bases spanning the gap. This CDR3 has 13 residues. CDR3 region: CASSLSGRETQYF. The CDR3 region has the DNA TGTGCCAGCAGTTTATCAGGTCGGGAAACCCAGTACTTC. Using reference TRBV28 and TRBJ2-5 for the parts outside the CDR3, the full variable domain is DVKVTQSSRYLVKRTGEKVFLECVQDMDHENMFWYRQDPGLGLRLIYFSYDVKMKEKGDIPEGYSVSREKKERFSLILESASTNQTSMYLCASSLSGRETQYFGPGTRLLVL.

The chain uses TRBV28 and TRBJ2-1, with TRBD1 matching 9 bases. The CDR3 is 16 amino acids. The germline V gene has CDR1 MDHEN and CDR2 SYDVKM. V shed 6 bases and J 6 bases; nucleotides not matched to a gene: 12. CDR3 coding DNA: TGTGCCAGCAGAGCCCCTAGACAGGGGGTCACCAATGAGCAGTTCTTC. It translates to CASRAPRQGVTNEQFF.

The V gene is TRBV28, the J gene TRBJ2-7; possible D gene TRBD1, 5 bases. CDR3 length equals 14 residues. Between the trimmed V and J ends, which lost 2 bases and 5 bases, there was a span of 13 bases. Germline V gene data show CDR1 as MDHEN and CDR2 as SYDVKM. The CDR3 DNA reads as TGTGCCAGCAGTTTAGGTCAGGGTATCCACGAGCAGTACTTC. The encoded protein is CASSLGQGIHEQYF.

The CDR3 spells CASTRGARRDYGYTF. The CDR3 DNA sequence: TGTGCCAGCACCCGGGGGGCCCGGCGGGACTATGGCTACACCTTC. The J gene is TRBJ1-2, the V gene TRBV11-2; D might be TRBD1 (6 bases). This CDR3 region has 15 residues. The germline V gene has CDR1 SGHAT and CDR2 FQNNGV. V lost 7 bases, J lost 3 bases, and 18 bases lay in between.

This chain uses TRBV6-5 with TRBJ2-7; TRBD1 agrees at 7 bases. The V segment lost 6 bases and the J segment 6 bases; nucleotides outside the gene matches: 2. Per germline, CDR1 MNHEY and CDR2 SVGAGI. The CDR3 covers 11 residues. As DNA, the CDR3 is TGTGCCAGCAGGAACAGGGGCGAGCAGTACTTC. This translates into CASRNRGEQYF.

The genes are TRBV2 and TRBJ2-5; 12 nucleotides align to TRBD2. This CDR3 has 16 residues. V shed 4 bases, J shed 5 bases, and the junction held 8 bases outside the gene matches. Germline-derived CDR1 and CDR2 are SNHLY and FYNNEI. The CDR3 DNA reads TGTGCCAGCAGTGGACTAGCGGGAGCGGGGAGGGAGACCCAGTACTTC. It yields the protein CASSGLAGAGRETQYF.

Turning to this clone: A junction end diverges from the germline sequence, so it may reflect a read error. V gene TRBV7-6 combines with J gene TRBJ2-2; the match to TRBD2 covers 14 bases. The CDR3 runs 18 residues. Germline V gene data show CDR1 as SGHVS and CDR2 as FNYEAQ. The CDR3 protein is CASGLRTSGRRDTGELFF. Here the CDR3 DNA reads TGTGCCAGCGGCTTGAGGACTAGCGGGAGGAGGGACACCGGGGAGCTGTTTTTT.

This chain uses TRBV10-2 with TRBJ2-1, with D perhaps TRBD2 (5 bases). Between the trimmed V and J ends, which lost 6 bases and 0 bases, there was a span of 15 bases. The length of the CDR3 is 16 residues. CDR1 is WSHSY, CDR2 SAAADI, per germline. In nucleotides, the CDR3 is TGCGCCAGCAGAGGGAGCGGCACCCCCTCCTACAATGAGCAGTTCTTC. Encoded protein: CASRGSGTPSYNEQFF.

As DNA, the CDR3 is TGTGCCAGCAGCCTCGGAAGGGATGAGCAGTTCTTC. Residues: CASSLGRDEQFF. The chain couples TRBV11-3 to TRBJ2-1; no definite D call. The CDR3 consists of 12 residues. Trimming took 5 bases from V and 8 from J, leaving 10 bases between them. The germline V gene encodes CDR1 SGHNT and CDR2 YENEEA.